The text below deals with one T cell receptor (beta chain). Random hexamers were used to reverse transcribe an amount of about 0.5 to 1 ug RNA. With immunoSEQ multiplex PCR, TCR beta CDR3 was amplified across 54 Vbeta and 13 Jbeta. One entry per CDR3 protein results from TCRdb running MiXCR on the immunoSEQ multiplex PCR reads. Among 130,000 to 150,000 distinct CDR3 sequences listed, nearly 95% were seen once. The data belong to a study of CD8 T cells in Susac syndrome. The CDR3 is 15 amino acids. With V trimmed by 0 bases and J by 5 bases, 4 bases remained unmatched. Germline V lookup: CDR1 GTSNPN, CDR2 SVGIG (reference sequence). Sequencing targeted TCR beta in T cells from blood (CD8+ and CD4+). TEMRA cells were FACS-enriched, with CD8+ and CD4+ T cells isolated negatively.

The chain carries TRBV30 and TRBJ2-3; 11 nucleotides line up with TRBD2. This clonotype originated in a human donor in good health. Sequenced input: CD8+ T cells from PBMCs. The CDR3: CAWSVLAGVGDTQYF. The CDR3 DNA sequence: TGTGCCTGGAGTGTACTAGCGGGAGTGGGAGATACGCAGTATTTT.